This T cell receptor beta chain was sequenced in a study of CD8+ T cells in alopecia areata. As to this clone: Its antigen is unknown.

cDNA reverse transcribed from extracted RNA served as the sequencing template. Repertoires were generated with immunoSEQ multiplex PCR, while TCRdb's copy carries only in-frame clones and drops some. In the table there are about 260,000 clones, 60% of which are singletons. CDR1 and CDR2 (germline): SNHLY, FYNNEI. The V and J ends lost 6 bases and 0 bases, in that order; junction bases with no gene match: 5. CDR3 length equals 14 residues. Sample treatment: oral pan-JAK inhibitor, 5-10 mg twice daily. Peripheral blood, together with lesional scalp punch biopsies, was collected from alopecia areata patients. Regarding the study as a whole: Scalp sample data also include resident alphabeta T cells from normal skin.

The chain combines TRBV2 with TRBJ2-7; 7 bases fit TRBD1. The sample was CD4+ T cells sorted from blood, taken at roughly week 53, from a patient treated with tofacitinib. This clonotype originated in a human donor with alopecia areata. In DNA form, the CDR3 reads TGTGCCAGCAGAAGGGACAGTGCCTCCTACGAGCAGTACTTC. Protein product: CASRRDSASYEQYF.